This is a list of T cell receptor beta chains from one sample in a study of shared clonotypes between healthy human individuals. The protocol was immunoSEQ multiplex PCR, while the TCRdb copy is restricted to in-frame clones and leaves out a portion. The sample consists of 1,500,000 or so clones, roughly 96% of them appearing once. The specimen sequenced was naive CD4+ T cells sorted from blood. The receptors shown here come from a man aged 25-45 years in good health. Each CDR3 is given with its conserved first and last residue. D genes are given only for firm matches. Not every row has a clone size; where given, it reads once, few, many or a size class.

>TRBJ2-7|-|18|TRBD1|TRBV18
TGTGCCAGCTCCCCGACCTTACAAGAAACAGGGGTCGTCTACGAGCAGTACTTC
CASSPTLQETGVVYEQYF
>TRBJ2-6|-|9|-|TRBV7-9
TGTGCCAGCAGCTCGGTCCTGACTTTC
CASSSVLTF
>TRBJ1-2|-|16|TRBD1|TRBV5-1
TGCGCCAGCAGCCCTTCCGGGACAGGTGAGGGCTATGGCTACACCTTC
CASSPSGTGEGYGYTF
>TRBJ1-1|once|13|-|TRBV10-1
TGCGCCAGCAGTGAGAATCTGAACACTGAAGCTTTCTTT
CASSENLNTEAFF
>TRBJ2-5|-|15|-|TRBV4-3
TGCGCCAGCAGCTTGCTTGGGACACAACAAGAGACCCAGTACTTC
CASSLLGTQQETQYF
>TRBJ2-7|-|14|-|TRBV7-7
TGTGCCAGCAGCTTAGGACCCCTTAACTACGAGCAGTACTTC
CASSLGPLNYEQYF
>TRBJ2-6|-|17|-|TRBV28
TGTGCCAGCAGGCCGAAACAGGGACGCTCTGGGGCCAACGTCCTGACTTTC
CASRPKQGRSGANVLTF
>TRBJ2-7|-|12|-|TRBV5-1
TGCGCCAGCAGCGGACCGGGGATCGAGCAGTACTTC
CASSGPGIEQYF
>TRBJ2-1|-|14|-|TRBV14
TGTGCCAGCAGCCAGGCATTGGGGGTTTCTGAGCAGTTCTTC
CASSQALGVSEQFF
>TRBJ1-2|-|16|-|TRBV27
TGTGCCAGCAGTCCGACAGGAACCAAGGCCAACTATGGCTACACCTTC
CASSPTGTKANYGYTF
>TRBJ1-1|once|11|-|TRBV28
TGTGCCAGCGACAGTTTCACTGAAGCTTTCTTT
CASDSFTEAFF
>TRBJ2-7|-|15|TRBD1|TRBV5-1
TGCGCCAGCAGCGGCGGGACAGGCAGCTCCTACGAGCAGTACTTC
CASSGGTGSSYEQYF
>TRBJ2-7|-|13|-|TRBV15
TGTGCCACCAGCAGAGATGAGGTCTACGAGCAGTACTTC
CATSRDEVYEQYF
>TRBJ2-5|-|14|TRBD1|TRBV6-1
TGTGCCAGCAACATCGACAGGGATCAAGAGACCCAGTACTTC
CASNIDRDQETQYF
>TRBJ1-3|-|13|-|TRBV19
TGTGCCAGTAGTATTTCTACGGGAAACACCATATATTTT
CASSISTGNTIYF
>TRBJ1-1|-|13|-|TRBV18
TGTGCCAGCTCACCGGCGGAAGGTTCTGAAGCTTTCTTT
CASSPAEGSEAFF
>TRBJ2-1|-|14|-|TRBV30
TGTGCCTGGAGTTTGCGAGGTAACTACAATGAGCAGTTCTTC
CAWSLRGNYNEQFF
>TRBJ2-3|-|16|TRBD2|TRBV7-9
TGTGCCAGCAGCTTTCTTAGCGGGAGAATGCCAGATACGCAGTATTTT
CASSFLSGRMPDTQYF
>TRBJ2-3|-|18|TRBD2|TRBV5-5
TGTGCCAGCAGCTCGGGGCGCGGGAGTGTCTCGGGCACAGATACGCAGTATTTT
CASSSGRGSVSGTDTQYF
>TRBJ2-7|-|13|-|TRBV28
TGTGCCACCCTTCAGGTAGATCTCTACGAGCAGTACTTC
CATLQVDLYEQYF
>TRBJ1-3|once|14|-|TRBV5-1
TGCGCCAGCAGGTCGGACTTAACTGGAAACACCATATATTTT
CASRSDLTGNTIYF
>TRBJ1-1|-|15|-|TRBV28
TGTGCCAGCAGTTTGGTGGCGGTCATGAACACTGAAGCTTTCTTT
CASSLVAVMNTEAFF
>TRBJ2-7|-|19|TRBD2|TRBV15
TGTGCCACCAGCAGATCCGACTTGCCGGGACTAGCGGGAGGATACGAGCAGTACTTC
CATSRSDLPGLAGGYEQYF
>TRBJ1-2|-|13|-|TRBV14
TGTGCCAGCAGCCAGAAGGTACAACATGGCTACACCTTC
CASSQKVQHGYTF
>TRBJ1-5|once|15|-|TRBV7-8
TGTGCCAGCAGCTTAACGGGGGGTGGCAATCAGCCCCAGCATTTT
CASSLTGGGNQPQHF
>TRBJ1-1|-|11|-|TRBV7-2
TGTGCCAGCAGCTCCCCTGAGAACGCTTTCTTT
CASSSPENAFF
>TRBJ2-3|-|18|TRBD2|TRBV18
TGTGCCAGCTCACCACGCCCCGTCAGACTAGCGGACACAGATACGCAGTATTTT
CASSPRPVRLADTDTQYF
>TRBJ2-4|-|12|-|TRBV18
TGTGCCAGCTCACAAGAAGACAGTATTCAGTACTTC
CASSQEDSIQYF
>TRBJ2-7|-|16|-|TRBV5-1
TGCGCCAGCAGCTGGGGGGTAGCGGACCACCCAGGGGAGCAGTACTTC
CASSWGVADHPGEQYF
>TRBJ2-1|-|14|-|TRBV10-1
TGCGCCAGCAGCGGGCCCGGGTCACGCAATGAGCAGTTCTTC
CASSGPGSRNEQFF
>TRBJ2-7|-|14|TRBD1|TRBV27
TGTGCCAGCAGTTTGGGACAGAGCTCCTACGAGCAGTACTTC
CASSLGQSSYEQYF
>TRBJ2-5|-|15|-|TRBV9
TGTGCCAGCAGCGTAGCCCCCGTTCCAGGGGAGACCCAGTACTTC
CASSVAPVPGETQYF
>TRBJ2-7|-|12|TRBD1|TRBV7-4
TGTGCCAGCAGTTACAGGGGCTACGAGCAGTACTTC
CASSYRGYEQYF
>TRBJ2-7|-|15|-|TRBV7-9
TGTGCCAGCAGCTCCCCAGGACGGGGCTCCTACGAGCAGTACTTC
CASSSPGRGSYEQYF